This T cell receptor (beta chain) was sequenced for a study of shared clonotypes between healthy human individuals. CDR1 and CDR2 (germline): KGHSH, LQKENI. The V end lost 0 bases, the J end lost 4 bases, and 9 bases lay between the germline ends. The CDR3 totals 14 residues. Evenly divided among several immunoSEQ plates was the genomic DNA of each subset. The data were produced by immunoSEQ multiplex PCR, yet TCRdb's version contains in-frame clones alone and is incomplete. The data show 2 million to 2.5 million clones, with more than 85% seen just once and 0.39% held by the top ten. In this sample, this clone turned up a few times. Naive CD4+ cells were CD45RA-selected; the remaining cells were memory.

The specimen sequenced was naive CD4+ T cells from PBMCs. Subset of the sample: CD45RA+ positively selected. The chain combines TRBV18 with TRBJ1-2, with D uncertain. The TCR was taken from a man aged 18 to 29 in good health. Some clones in this sample may be carry-over from other donors' samples. CDR3 coding DNA: TGTGCCAGCTCACCACCACAGACCTCCTATGGCTACACCTTC. Its protein is CASSPPQTSYGYTF.